Each of the 24 T cell receptor beta chains below was sequenced from the same sample in a study of response to subunit inactivated influenza vaccine. TCRdb re-called the RT-PCR reads with MiXCR, one entry per CDR3 protein. Among some 570,000 distinct CDR3 sequences listed, over 9% were seen once. The sample was also reused in another study, on T cells expressing NK-cell markers. That source reports: Researchers built TCR beta cDNA using 5'RACE template switching with UMIs.

The specimen was PBMCs from blood, collected on the day of vaccination. The source of these receptors is a man in his forties or fifties who received an inactivated influenza vaccine.

This clonotype was counted only a few times. V usage is TRBV6-1 and J usage is TRBJ1-3, with D unresolved. Trimming cost V 6 bases and J 4 bases, with 22 bases left between them. The CDR3 runs to 17 residues. Germline V CDR1 and CDR2: MNHNS, SASEGT. CDR3 bases: TGTGCCAGCAGCGTCTCCCAGCTCCTCACGAGCGGAAACACCATATATTTT. Its protein product is CASSVSQLLTSGNTIYF.

This clonotype has more than one count but fewer than ten. The V call is TRBV4-2, the J call TRBJ1-5; D perhaps matches TRBD1 (6 bases). Trimming removed 3 bases from V and 6 bases from J, with 6 bases in between. CDR3 length equals 12 residues. CDR1 is LGHNA, CDR2 YNFKEQ, per germline. The CDR3: CASSHRGQPQHF. The CDR3 DNA reads as TGTGCCAGCAGCCACAGGGGTCAGCCCCAGCATTTT.

This clonotype was counted between two and nine times. The rearrangement links TRBV7-9 to TRBJ2-5; TRBD1 agrees at 8 bases. In germline, CDR1 is SEHNR, CDR2 FQNEAQ (reference sequence). V was pared by 5 bases and J by 9 bases, with 8 bases of the junction left unmatched. The length of the CDR3 is 13 residues. For the CDR3, the DNA is TGTGCCAGCAGCCGGACAGGGCGAGGGTCCCAGTACTTC. Translated, it gives CASSRTGRGSQYF.

The gene calls are TRBV5-6 and TRBJ2-6; D gene uncertain. Germline V CDR1 and CDR2: SGHDT, YYEEEE. Trimming stripped 2 bases from V and 7 bases from J, with 7 bases between. The CDR3 has 13 amino acids. The CDR3: CASSFDIANVLTF. The CDR3 DNA follows: TGTGCCAGCAGCTTCGATATTGCCAACGTCCTGACTTTC.

The chain links TRBV10-2 to TRBJ1-1; D not certain. Trimming pared 2 bases from V and 3 bases from J, leaving 4 bases between. This CDR3 has 12 residues. Germline CDR1 and CDR2: WSHSY and SAAADI. CDR3 sequence: CASSEQYTEAFF. Here the CDR3 DNA reads TGCGCCAGCAGTGAGCAATACACTGAAGCTTTCTTT.

This clonotype was found many times. The V and J genes are TRBV20-1 and TRBJ2-3; D gene uncertain. Germline V gene lookup returns CDR1 DFQATT and CDR2 SNEGSKA (reference sequence). This CDR3 has 15 residues. V lost 0 bases and J 2 bases, leaving 12 bases between the germline ends. The CDR3 sequence: CSARDSQRNTDTQYF. The DNA for the CDR3 is TGCAGTGCTAGAGATAGTCAGAGGAACACAGATACGCAGTATTTT.

This clonotype was detected a few times. The V and J genes are TRBV24-1 and TRBJ2-1; 10 bases fit TRBD2. Germline lookup yields CDR1 KGHDR and CDR2 SFDVKD. The junction had 8 bases not matched to a gene; V was cut back by 3 bases and J by 7 bases. This CDR3 is 16 amino acids long. DNA for the CDR3: TGTGCCACCAGTGATCGTCTAGCGGGGGCTCGGAATGAGCAGTTCTTC. Protein product: CATSDRLAGARNEQFF.

This clonotype was observed a handful of times. The V and J genes are TRBV20-1 and TRBJ1-5, with a weak D call TRBD1 (6 bases). Trimming removed 0 bases from V and 7 bases from J, with 13 bases in between. In germline, CDR1 is DFQATT, CDR2 SNEGSKA (reference sequence). The CDR3 runs 14 residues. CDR3 sequence (DNA): TGCAGTGCTAGAGAACAGGGATGGGGACAGCCCCAGCATTTT. It translates to CSAREQGWGQPQHF.

Many counts were recorded for this clonotype. The chain employs TRBV11-2 and TRBJ2-2, with a weak D call TRBD1 (5 bases). The germline V gene encodes CDR1 SGHAT and CDR2 FQNNGV. The V end lost 3 bases, the J end lost 1 base, and 15 bases lay between the germline ends. The CDR3 runs to 17 residues. CDR3 nucleotide sequence: TGTGCCAGCAGCTTTGTTTACGGCAGGGTGAACACCGGGGAGCTGTTTTTT. Translated, it gives CASSFVYGRVNTGELFF.

This clonotype was found a few times. The gene calls are TRBV9 and TRBJ2-2, with D perhaps assigned TRBD1 or TRBD2 (5 bases each). From germline, CDR1 is SGDLS and CDR2 YYNGEE. The CDR3 consists of 16 residues. V was trimmed by 0 bases and J by 3 bases, leaving 12 bases between them. CDR3 sequence reads: CASSVASGLDTGELFF. CDR3 coding DNA: TGTGCCAGCAGCGTAGCGTCGGGGCTTGACACCGGGGAGCTGTTTTTT. The full variable domain, in which reference TRBV9 and TRBJ2-2 provide the parts outside the CDR3, is DSGVTQTPKHLITATGQRVTLRCSPRSGDLSVYWYQQSLDQGLQFLIQYYNGEERAKGNILERFSAQQFPDLHSELNLSSLELGDSALYFCASSVASGLDTGELFFGEGSRLTVL.

This clonotype showed up just a few times. The chain couples TRBV29-1 to TRBJ2-7, with a weak D call TRBD2 (5 bases). The CDR3 contains 13 residues. The germline V gene encodes CDR1 SQVTM and CDR2 ANQGSEA. The V end lost 5 bases, the J end lost 2 bases, and 13 bases lay between the germline ends. The CDR3, as DNA: TGCAGCGTTACTAGGGTTGACACCTACGAGCAGTACTTC. Its protein product is CSVTRVDTYEQYF.

This rearrangement joins TRBV2 to TRBJ1-6; 8 bases line up with TRBD1. CDR3 length: 15 residues. The V segment lost 6 bases and the J segment 5 bases; nucleotides outside the gene matches: 6. Germline loops: CDR1 SNHLY, CDR2 FYNNEI. CDR3 DNA sequence: TGTGCCAGCAGAACCCGGACAGGGAATAATTCACCCCTCCACTTT. Translating it yields CASRTRTGNNSPLHF.

CDR3 loop: CASSLPPGTEAFF. The CDR3 coding sequence is TGCGCCAGCAGCTTGCCACCGGGCACTGAAGCTTTCTTT. The chain recombines TRBV5-1 with TRBJ1-1; no clear D. The CDR3 sequence is 13 residues long. CDR1 SGHRS and CDR2 YFSETQ come from the germline V gene. Trimming shortened V by 1 base and J by 4 bases, and 8 bases separated the two germline ends.

This clonotype was recorded many times. The chain uses TRBV20-1 and TRBJ2-1, with D possibly being TRBD1 (6 bases). Deletions cut 8 bases from V and 8 bases from J, with 25 bases between. CDR3 length: 15 residues. The germline V gene encodes CDR1 DFQATT and CDR2 SNEGSKA (reference sequence). The CDR3 reads CSTLGAYSAKDEQFF. In DNA, the CDR3 is TGCAGTACTTTGGGGGCGTACAGCGCTAAAGATGAGCAGTTCTTC.

This clonotype has just a few counts. This chain joins TRBV12-3 or TRBV12-4 and TRBJ1-1; TRBD1 might be the D (5 bases). The CDR3 is 15 amino acids. The ends were cut back, 5 bases at V and 4 bases at J, with 17 bases in the middle. CDR3 coding DNA: TGTGCCAGCAGTCCACAAGGGACCGGGGCCACTGAAGCTTTCTTT. It codes for CASSPQGTGATEAFF.

V gene TRBV7-3 combines with J gene TRBJ1-2; no clear D gene. V gave up 5 bases and J gave up 0 bases, with 7 bases separating them. Germline CDR1 is SGHTA and CDR2 is FQGTGA. The CDR3 totals 13 residues. The CDR3 region has the DNA TGTGCCAGCAGCAGGGTAGCTAACTATGGCTACACCTTC. Translated: CASSRVANYGYTF.

This clonotype was counted between two and nine times. The chain links TRBV2 to TRBJ2-5; 11 bases are shared with TRBD1. The length of the CDR3 is 14 residues. V shed 7 bases and J 4 bases; nucleotides not matched to a gene: 5. Germline-derived CDR1 and CDR2 are SNHLY and FYNNEI. Here the CDR3 reads CASTGQGVGETQYF. CDR3 DNA: TGTGCCAGCACGGGACAGGGGGTCGGAGAGACCCAGTACTTC.

This clonotype was counted between two and nine times. V gene TRBV7-2 combines with J gene TRBJ2-3, with D possibly called TRBD1 or TRBD2 (5 bases each). The length of the CDR3 is 13 residues. Trimming cost V 5 bases and J 9 bases, with 15 bases left between them. The germline CDR1 and CDR2 sequences are SGHTA and FQGNSA. The CDR3 spells CASSRAWDRTQYF. The CDR3 DNA follows: TGTGCCAGCAGCCGAGCTTGGGACCGAACGCAGTATTTT.

The V and J genes are TRBV12-3 or TRBV12-4 and TRBJ2-1, with 10 bases that match TRBD2. This CDR3 has 18 amino acids. V was clipped by 3 bases and J by 2 bases; unmatched bases: 10. CDR3 protein: CASSFWLAGEMAYNEQFF. The CDR3 nucleotides read TGTGCCAGCAGTTTTTGGCTAGCGGGAGAGATGGCCTACAATGAGCAGTTCTTC.

J is TRBJ2-7 and V is TRBV20-1; possible D gene TRBD2, 6 bases. This CDR3 contains 11 residues. Trimming left V 6 bases short and J 7 bases short, with 13 bases between. Germline assignment: CDR1 DFQATT and CDR2 SNEGSKA (reference sequence). The CDR3 here is CSANPGGEQYF. DNA for the CDR3: TGCAGTGCCAACCCCGGGGGAGAGCAGTACTTC.

The genes are TRBV24-1 and TRBJ2-5; D not resolved. The CDR3 sequence is 15 residues long. From germline, CDR1 is KGHDR and CDR2 SFDVKD. The V gene lost 2 bases and the J gene lost 1 base, with 10 bases spanning the gap. Here the CDR3 DNA reads TGTGCCACCAGTGATTCCGGCAAACTCCAAGAGACCCAGTACTTC. The encoded protein is CATSDSGKLQETQYF.

This clonotype was detected many times. This chain joins TRBV20-1 and TRBJ2-3; maybe TRBD1 (5 bases). Germline loops: CDR1 DFQATT, CDR2 SNEGSKA (reference sequence). This CDR3 region has 15 residues. The ends were cut back, 3 bases at V and 4 bases at J, with 17 bases in the middle. The CDR3 sequence is CSASIVLQGSDTQYF. The CDR3 DNA sequence: TGCAGTGCTAGTATAGTTTTGCAGGGATCAGATACGCAGTATTTT.

This chain connects TRBV19 to TRBJ2-5; the D gene is possibly TRBD1 (5 bases). The CDR3 loop spans 13 amino acids. V lost 11 bases to trimming and J lost 5 bases, with 18 bases between them. Germline loops: CDR1 LNHDA, CDR2 SQIVND (reference sequence). The CDR3 sequence: CASKAAGHETQYF. In DNA form, the CDR3 reads TGTGCCTCTAAGGCGGCAGGGCACGAGACCCAGTACTTC. Combining the CDR3 with reference TRBV19 and TRBJ2-5 gives the whole variable domain DGGITQSPKYLFRKEGQNVTLSCEQNLNHDAMYWYRQDPGQGLRLIYYSQIVNDFQKGDIAEGYSVSREKKESFPLTVTSAQKNPTAFYLCASKAAGHETQYFGPGTRLLVL.

This chain connects TRBV5-1 to TRBJ1-5; D possibly corresponds to TRBD1 (6 bases). With 0 bases removed from V and 2 bases from J, the gap between germline ends came to 9 bases. CDR1 is SGHRS and CDR2 is YFSETQ in the germline V gene. The CDR3 loop spans 15 amino acids. The CDR3: CASSLAGVGNQPQHF. In nucleotides, the CDR3 is TGCGCCAGCAGCTTGGCAGGGGTAGGCAATCAGCCCCAGCATTTT.